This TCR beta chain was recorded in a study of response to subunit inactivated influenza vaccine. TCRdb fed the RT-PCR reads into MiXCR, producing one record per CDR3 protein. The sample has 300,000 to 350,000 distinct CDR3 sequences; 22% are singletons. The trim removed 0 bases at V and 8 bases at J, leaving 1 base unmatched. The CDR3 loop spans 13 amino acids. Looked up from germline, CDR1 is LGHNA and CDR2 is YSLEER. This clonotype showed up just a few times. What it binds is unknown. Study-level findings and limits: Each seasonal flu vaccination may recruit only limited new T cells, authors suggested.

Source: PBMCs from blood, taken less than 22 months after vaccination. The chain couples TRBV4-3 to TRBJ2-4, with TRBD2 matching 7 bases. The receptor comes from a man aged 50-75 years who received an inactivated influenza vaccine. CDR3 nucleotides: TGCGCCAGCAGCCAAGATGCGGGGGACATTCAGTACTTC. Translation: CASSQDAGDIQYF.